What follows are 26 T cell receptor beta chains derived from one specimen sequenced in a study of cytomegalovirus exposure and HLA in healthy donors. Both 60 Vbeta primers and 13 Jbeta primers went into the PCR. Sequencing was performed with immunoSEQ multiplex PCR; in TCRdb, only in-frame clones are kept and a portion is missing. The data contain about 83,000 clones, 81% of them singletons. The specimen sequenced was PBMCs. The source of these receptors is a woman in her 30s in good health and CMV-seronegative.

This clone was recorded a few times. V is TRBV6-4 and J is TRBJ2-1; 10 bases align to TRBD2. The CDR3 extends over 14 amino acids. Trimming took 4 bases from V and 7 from J; bases not matched to a gene: 4. The germline gives CDR1 MRHNA, CDR2 SNTAGT. CDR3 sequence: CASSVAGGRNEQFF. The DNA of the CDR3 is TGTGCCAGCAGTGTAGCGGGAGGTAGGAATGAGCAGTTCTTC.

The chain has TRBV7-2 and TRBJ2-1, with 7 nucleotides matching TRBD2. Germline CDR1 is SGHTA and CDR2 is FQGNSA. The CDR3 extends over 14 amino acids. The ends lost 5 bases at V and 3 bases at J; junction bases unmatched: 4. The chain's CDR3 is CASSLGLGYNEQFF. As DNA, the CDR3 is TGTGCCAGCAGCCTCGGACTAGGCTACAATGAGCAGTTCTTC.

The CDR3 here is CASSPLAGRGDTQYF. In DNA form, the CDR3 reads TGTGCCAGCAGTCCCCTAGCGGGACGGGGAGATACGCAGTATTTT. The chain uses TRBV27 and TRBJ2-3; 9 nucleotides agree with TRBD2. V was clipped by 5 bases and J by 5 bases; unmatched bases: 8. CDR3 length: 15 amino acids. Germline V gene data show CDR1 as MNHEY and CDR2 as SMNVEV (reference sequence).

V is TRBV30 and J is TRBJ1-2; the match to TRBD1 covers 10 bases. CDR1 and CDR2 from the germline V gene are GTSNPN and SVGIG (reference sequence). With V trimmed by 3 bases and J by 4 bases, 5 bases remained unmatched. CDR3 size: 14 residues. The CDR3 loop is CAWSVRTGGYGYTF. The CDR3 DNA follows: TGTGCCTGGAGCGTGAGGACAGGGGGCTATGGCTACACCTTC.

The V gene is TRBV19, the J gene TRBJ1-1; a weak D match, TRBD1 (5 bases). The V end was cut by 0 bases, the J end by 0 bases, with 11 bases between. The CDR3 runs 16 residues. Per germline, CDR1 LNHDA and CDR2 SQIVND (reference sequence). The CDR3 region is CASSIDATALNTEAFF. CDR3 coding DNA: TGTGCCAGTAGTATAGACGCGACAGCGCTGAACACTGAAGCTTTCTTT.

This chain joins TRBV5-3 and TRBJ2-7, with 11 bases lining up with TRBD1. TRBV5-3 is placed among ORFs of uncertain function. After removal of 2 bases from V and 6 bases from J, the junction contained 4 bases not matched to a gene. CDR3 length: 14 amino acids. The CDR3 protein is CARSLGQGACEQYF. CDR3 DNA: TGTGCCAGAAGCTTAGGACAGGGGGCTTGCGAGCAGTACTTC.

This rearrangement joins TRBV15 to TRBJ2-5; tentative D call: TRBD2 (5 bases). The J call is doubtful: the DNA matches TRBJ2-7 better. The germline V gene encodes CDR1 LNHNV and CDR2 YYDKDF (reference sequence). The CDR3 is 16 residues long. CDR3 region: CATSVEVGILGHEQYF. CDR3 DNA: TGTGCCACCAGCGTAGAGGTGGGAATACTAGGGCACGAGCAGTACTTC.

This chain joins TRBV28 and TRBJ1-2, with D possibly matching TRBD1 (5 bases). The CDR3 has 12 residues. V lost 10 bases, J lost 4 bases, and 13 bases lay in between. In germline, CDR1 is MDHEN, CDR2 SYDVKM. The CDR3 coding sequence is TGTGCCACCCACGACAGTTCCTATGGCTACACCTTC. It codes for CATHDSSYGYTF.

The rearrangement links TRBV27 to TRBJ2-1; 8 bases agree with TRBD1. Per the germline V gene, CDR1 is MNHEY and CDR2 is SMNVEV (reference sequence). Trimming cost V 5 bases and J 7 bases; bases outside gene matches: 16. The CDR3 has 17 amino acids. For the CDR3, the DNA is TGTGCCAGCAGTCGCCGACAGGGGATGAGGTCCGGTAATGAGCAGTTCTTC. This codes for CASSRRQGMRSGNEQFF.

The CDR3 protein is CASSPPTGLPTDTQYF. CDR3 nucleotides: TGTGCCAGCTCACCACCGACAGGGTTGCCCACAGATACGCAGTATTTT. This chain joins TRBV18 and TRBJ2-3, with 7 bases matching TRBD1. CDR1 is KGHSH, CDR2 LQKENI, per germline. The CDR3 covers 16 residues. The junction had 5 bases not matched to a gene; V was cut back by 0 bases and J by 2 bases.

This clone has more than one count but fewer than ten. The V and J genes are TRBV2 and TRBJ2-2, with TRBD1 matching over 12 bases. Trimming took 5 bases from V and 6 from J; bases not matched to a gene: 4. From germline, CDR1 is SNHLY and CDR2 FYNNEI. The CDR3 has 15 residues. DNA for the CDR3: TGTGCCAGCAGTTGGGGACAGGGGGCGGCCGGGGAGCTGTTTTTT. Amino acid sequence: CASSWGQGAAGELFF.

This clone was seen once. This sequence joins TRBV7-3 and TRBJ2-2; no definite D call. This CDR3 has 14 amino acids. V lost 1 base and J lost 1, with 4 bases in between. Per germline, CDR1 SGHTA and CDR2 FQGTGA. This chain's CDR3 is CASSLSRNTGELFF. CDR3 nucleotide sequence: TGTGCCAGCAGCTTAAGTCGGAACACCGGGGAGCTGTTTTTT.

This sequence joins TRBV20-1 and TRBJ2-7, with 7 bases lining up with TRBD2. The CDR3 totals 11 residues. V lost 5 bases to trimming and J lost 6 bases; unmatched junction nucleotides: 4. CDR1 and CDR2 (germline): DFQATT, SNEGSKA (reference sequence). For the CDR3, the DNA is TGCAGTGCTCTAGGGAGGGGCGAGCAGTACTTC. This gives the protein CSALGRGEQYF.

To note about this clone: At one of its ends the junction is not consistent with the germline gene, which may arise from a read error. The gene calls are TRBV27 and TRBJ2-7, with TRBD2 matching 10 bases. CDR3 length: 11 amino acids. The germline gives CDR1 MNHEY, CDR2 SMNVEV (reference sequence). The CDR3 is CASSLMTSGHF. DNA for the CDR3: TGTGCCAGCAGTCTTATGACTAGCGGGCACTTC.

The rearrangement uses TRBV19 and TRBJ1-1; possibly TRBD1 for D (5 bases). Germline V lookup: CDR1 LNHDA, CDR2 SQIVND (reference sequence). The CDR3 is 14 amino acids. V was clipped by 7 bases and J by 1 base, with 13 bases between them. The CDR3 DNA sequence: TGTGCCAGTACTCCTAGGGGAGGGAACACTGAAGCTTTCTTT. Residues: CASTPRGGNTEAFF.

J is TRBJ2-2 and V is TRBV30; possibly TRBD1 for D (6 bases). The V and J ends lost 3 bases and 5 bases respectively, with 7 bases between them. CDR3 length: 12 amino acids. In germline, CDR1 is GTSNPN, CDR2 SVGIG (reference sequence). CDR3 bases: TGTGCCTGGAGGAGGGGGACCGGGGAGCTGTTTTTT. This gives the protein CAWRRGTGELFF.

The chain carries TRBV19 and TRBJ2-1, with D possibly matching TRBD1 (6 bases). CDR3 length: 15 amino acids. V was cut by 3 bases and J by 4 bases, with 13 bases left in between. Germline lookup yields CDR1 LNHDA and CDR2 SQIVND (reference sequence). The CDR3 sequence is CASSMGRGAYNEQFF. The CDR3 DNA follows: TGTGCCAGTAGTATGGGCAGGGGCGCGTACAATGAGCAGTTCTTC.

This clone was seen more than once but under ten times. The rearrangement links TRBV6-5 to TRBJ1-4, with D possibly matching TRBD1 (5 bases). This CDR3 has 14 residues. V was clipped by 6 bases and J by 5 bases, with 13 bases between them. Germline-derived CDR1 and CDR2 are MNHEY and SVGAGI. The CDR3: CASRTGTLNEKLFF. The DNA for the CDR3 is TGTGCCAGCAGGACCGGGACTCTGAATGAAAAACTGTTTTTT.

The CDR3 sequence: CASSQGPAGTGDTEAFF. Written as DNA, the CDR3 is TGCGCCAGCAGCCAAGGGCCGGCCGGGACAGGGGACACTGAAGCTTTCTTT. This chain joins TRBV4-1 and TRBJ1-1, with TRBD1 identical over 10 bases. This CDR3 is 17 amino acids long. J was trimmed by 3 bases and V by 1 base; bases with no gene match: 8. CDR1 is MGHRA and CDR2 is YSYEKL in the germline V gene.

The chain uses TRBV7-2 and TRBJ1-1; D unresolved. The germline V and J ends were trimmed by 1 base and 5 bases, with 5 bases remaining between them. Germline values: CDR1 SGHTA, CDR2 FQGNSA. The CDR3 has 12 amino acids. CDR3 loop: CASSLVLTEAFF. As DNA, the CDR3 is TGTGCCAGCAGCTTAGTTCTTACTGAAGCTTTCTTT.

CDR3 loop: CASTPRGQGWNTEAFF. The CDR3 DNA sequence: TGTGCCAGCACCCCCCGTGGACAGGGCTGGAACACTGAAGCTTTCTTT. The chain uses TRBV9 and TRBJ1-1; 8 nucleotides match TRBD1. The germline CDR1 and CDR2 sequences are SGDLS and YYNGEE. This CDR3 contains 16 residues. With V trimmed by 6 bases and J by 1 base, 11 bases remained unmatched.

The chain combines TRBV4-3 with TRBJ1-5; D is perhaps TRBD1 (5 bases). From germline, CDR1 is LGHNA and CDR2 YSLEER. V gave up 4 bases and J gave up 5 bases, with 18 bases separating them. This CDR3 is built from 16 residues. The CDR3 protein is CASSPTPGRLDQPQHF. CDR3 sequence (DNA): TGCGCCAGCAGCCCCACCCCAGGGAGGCTTGATCAGCCCCAGCATTTT.

The chain recombines TRBV18 with TRBJ1-1, with 7 bases aligning to TRBD1. V shed 2 bases and J 6 bases; nucleotides not matched to a gene: 9. Germline CDR1 KGHSH, CDR2 LQKENI. CDR3 size: 15 residues. The CDR3 region has the DNA TGTGCCAGCTCACCAAGCTCGACAGGGATATCTGAAGCTTTCTTT. This translates into CASSPSSTGISEAFF. The full variable domain, completed using reference TRBV18 and TRBJ1-1, is NAGVMQNPRHLVRRRGQEARLRCSPMKGHSHVYWYRQLPEEGLKFMVYLQKENIIDESGMPKERFSAEFPKEGPSILRIQQVVRGDSAAYFCASSPSSTGISEAFFGQGTRLTVV.

A single count supports this clone. The chain couples TRBV7-6 to TRBJ1-6; D remains ambiguous. The CDR3 is 17 residues long. Germline values: CDR1 SGHVS, CDR2 FNYEAQ. V lost 1 base and J 0 bases, leaving 10 bases between the germline ends. Here the CDR3 reads CASSLGSQSSYNSPLHF. CDR3 DNA sequence: TGTGCCAGCAGCTTAGGCTCACAGAGCTCCTATAATTCACCCCTCCACTTT.

This clone is deemed medium-sized (0.01 to 0.1%). V usage is TRBV11-3 and J usage is TRBJ2-1; 10 nucleotides line up with TRBD2. Per germline, CDR1 SGHNT and CDR2 YENEEA. The CDR3 consists of 15 residues. V was clipped by 1 base and J by 6 bases; unmatched bases: 3. CDR3 in amino acids: CASSLASGSVNEQFF. In DNA, the CDR3 is TGTGCCAGCAGCTTAGCTAGCGGGAGCGTCAATGAGCAGTTCTTC.

The chain combines TRBV6-5 with TRBJ1-2; TRBD1 matches at 7 bases. The ends lost 9 bases at V and 8 bases at J; junction bases unmatched: 9. CDR3 length: 12 residues. The germline CDR1 and CDR2 sequences are MNHEY and SVGAGI. The CDR3 reads CASANQGGGYTF. The CDR3 nucleotides read TGTGCCAGTGCAAATCAGGGGGGCGGCTACACCTTC.